Sequencing of this TCR beta chain was carried out in a study of blood T cell repertoires in COVID-19. About the study: Some COVID-19 samples were acute and others convalescent; all came from the United States, Italy and Spain. Nucleic acid was either cDNA or gDNA, and it came from T cells, B-cell-depleted T cells, or PBMCs.

In the original processing: The authors estimated nucleated cell counts from reference gene primer amplification. The table came from immunoSEQ multiplex PCR; TCRdb's copy has only in-frame clones and leaves some out. The DNA was the basis for D and trimming; V, J and clone size are from that table. The sample yields over 70,000 clones, roughly 78% seen once. The V segment lost 6 bases and the J segment 7 bases; nucleotides outside the gene matches: 4. CDR3 length: 13 residues. The germline V gene has CDR1 MNHEY and CDR2 SVGAGI. The origin of this receptor is a man in his 60s with acute or convalescent COVID-19. The sequenced material came from peripheral blood. The chain combines TRBV6-5 with TRBJ2-1; 9 nucleotides match TRBD1. CDR3 in DNA: TGTGCCAGCAGCCTACAGGGGGCGAATGAGCAGTTCTTC. Its translation: CASSLQGANEQFF.